This TCR beta chain was recovered during a study of vaccination effects on CD4 cells after COVID-19. As for the study in general: Viral peptide pools were used in the ViraFEST assay to expand antigen-specific CD4+ T cells, and sequencing came afterward. The authors sampled three convalescent patients early and late after vaccination. It was a median of 72 days after the second dose that post-vaccine samples were obtained.

With 10 to 11 days of culture completed, CD4+ T cells were isolated. SARS-CoV-2 infected the person between March and December 2020, as confirmed by PCR. Subjects were given two BNT162b2 or mRNA-1273 vaccine doses. CDR3 length: 14 amino acids. The germline V gene encodes CDR1 MNHNS and CDR2 SASEGT. The V gene lost 3 bases and the J gene lost 3 bases, with 11 bases spanning the gap. A few counts support this clone. As yet, its antigen is unknown. General study findings and limits: Whether induced by infection or by vaccine, clones showed marked clonal contraction late after vaccination.

Produced via immunoSEQ multiplex PCR; TCRdb's table is partial and in-frame only. The sample lists 30,000 to 35,000 clones; about three quarters were seen once. V and J are TRBV6-1 and TRBJ1-1; D might be TRBD1 (5 bases). The clonotype comes from a human donor who had a prior SARS-CoV-2 infection. Sequences were derived from CD4+ T cells from PBMCs cultured without peptide, sampled after COVID-19 vaccination. CDR3 sequence reads: CASSDSGRYTEAFF. The CDR3 DNA follows: TGTGCCAGCAGTGATTCAGGGAGGTACACTGAAGCTTTCTTT.